A selection of T cell receptor beta chains follows, all from one sample in a study of blood T cell repertoires in COVID-19. Generated by immunoSEQ multiplex PCR, the TCRdb table keeps only in-frame clones and is missing some. This table holds 350,000 or so clones, nearly 90% found once. Specimen: peripheral blood. The receptors were gathered from a young man with active or convalescent COVID-19. Each CDR3 is given with its conserved first and last residue. The D gene is left open where the match is weak. The size entry is marked missing in some rows and otherwise reads once, few, many or a size class.

TRBD1	.	TRBV6-1	TRBJ2-7	TGTGCCAGCAGTGAATGGAGACAGGGCTCCTACGAGCAGTACTTC	CASSEWRQGSYEQYF
TRBD1	.	TRBV28	TRBJ1-5	TGTGCCAGCAGTTTACAGGGGGCTTTCCAGGGCCAGCCCCAGCATTTT	CASSLQGAFQGQPQHF
TRBD2	.	TRBV3-1/TRBV3-2	TRBJ2-2	TGTGCCAGCAGCCAAGTAATAGCGGGGGCCACCGGGGAGCTGTTTTTT	CASSQVIAGATGELFF
.	.	TRBV30	TRBJ2-7	TGTGCCTGGAAAAGTAGCTACGAGCAGTACTTC	CAWKSSYEQYF
.	few	TRBV7-9	TRBJ2-4	TGTGCCAGCAGCTTAGCCGCCGGTAGCGTCAACATTCAGTACTTC	CASSLAAGSVNIQYF
.	.	TRBV5-4	TRBJ2-3	TGTGCCAGCAGCTTCGGGGGGACAAGCACAGATACGCAGTATTTT	CASSFGGTSTDTQYF
.	few	TRBV5-1	TRBJ1-2	TGCGCCAGCAGCCCCAGTGCGGGGATTGTGGGCGGCTACACCTTC	CASSPSAGIVGGYTF
TRBD2	.	TRBV19	TRBJ2-1	TGTGCCAGTAGTATCGGACTAGCGGGGGTCAGCTCCTACAATGAGCAGTTCTTC	CASSIGLAGVSSYNEQFF
TRBD1	.	TRBV28	TRBJ2-5	TGTGCCAGCAGTCACAGGGGGTACCAAGAGACCCAGTACTTC	CASSHRGYQETQYF
TRBD2	.	TRBV4-1	TRBJ2-1	TGCGCCAGCAGCTTTACTAGCGGGGGATTGAATGAGCAGTTCTTC	CASSFTSGGLNEQFF
.	.	TRBV6-2/TRBV6-3	TRBJ2-1	TGTGCCAGCAGTTCCCAGACTGCCTCCTCCTACAATGAGCAGTTCTTC	CASSSQTASSYNEQFF
TRBD1	.	TRBV2	TRBJ1-2	TGTGCCGGGAATAGGGACAGGGCTGGCTACACCTTC	CAGNRDRAGYTF
TRBD1	many	TRBV28	TRBJ1-5	TGTGCCAGCAGGGGACAGGGGGCATTGAATCAGCCCCAGCATTTT	CASRGQGALNQPQHF
.	.	TRBV6-2/TRBV6-3	TRBJ2-7	TGTGCCAGCAGCCCCAGGCCATGGGAGCAGTACTTC	CASSPRPWEQYF
TRBD1	.	TRBV5-1	TRBJ2-7	TGCGCCAGAAAAAAAGGTCCGGACAGGGGGCCCGAATCTGTCTACGAGCAGTACTTC	CARKKGPDRGPESVYEQYF
TRBD2	.	TRBV7-9	TRBJ2-3	TGTGCCAGCAGCGCCGGACTAGCGGGGTTCACAGATACGCAGTATTTT	CASSAGLAGFTDTQYF
.	.	TRBV4-2	TRBJ1-2	TGTGCCAGCAGCCAAGTGGGGGACACGGTCGGGTATGGCTACACCTTC	CASSQVGDTVGYGYTF
.	.	TRBV20-1	TRBJ2-3	TGCAGCCCCTACACAGATACGCAGTATTTT	CSPYTDTQYF
.	.	TRBV7-7	TRBJ2-7	TGTGCTAGCAGCTTAGCCGCTAGCGCGGGCTACGAGCAGTACTTC	CASSLAASAGYEQYF
.	.	TRBV27	TRBJ2-1	TGTGCCAGCAGTTTCCGGGGGAGCTCCTACAATGAGCAGTTCTTC	CASSFRGSSYNEQFF
TRBD2	.	TRBV7-2	TRBJ2-1	TGTGCCAGCAGTACCGGACTAGCGGGAGCGAACGAGCAGTTCTTC	CASSTGLAGANEQFF
TRBD1	.	TRBV10-3	TRBJ2-7	TGTGCCATCAGCCTGCCTGGACAGGGACCATACGAGCAGTACTTC	CAISLPGQGPYEQYF
.	.	TRBV9	TRBJ2-1	TGTGCCAGCAGCGAGAGGTCGGGGGTGTACAATGAGCAGTTCTTC	CASSERSGVYNEQFF
TRBD2	.	TRBV2	TRBJ2-5	TGTGCCAGCAGTGAACTACTAGCGGGGGGACGGGAGACCCAGTACTTC	CASSELLAGGRETQYF
.	.	TRBV2	TRBJ1-5	TGTGCCAGCAGATGGGAGAGCAATCAGCCCCAGCATTTT	CASRWESNQPQHF
TRBD1	.	TRBV7-3	TRBJ2-2	TGTGCCAGCAGCAGGGACAGGGGCACCGGGGAGCTGTTTTTT	CASSRDRGTGELFF
.	.	TRBV28	TRBJ1-1	TGTGCCAGCTGGAGGGATGGGGGCACTGAAGCTTTCTTT	CASWRDGGTEAFF